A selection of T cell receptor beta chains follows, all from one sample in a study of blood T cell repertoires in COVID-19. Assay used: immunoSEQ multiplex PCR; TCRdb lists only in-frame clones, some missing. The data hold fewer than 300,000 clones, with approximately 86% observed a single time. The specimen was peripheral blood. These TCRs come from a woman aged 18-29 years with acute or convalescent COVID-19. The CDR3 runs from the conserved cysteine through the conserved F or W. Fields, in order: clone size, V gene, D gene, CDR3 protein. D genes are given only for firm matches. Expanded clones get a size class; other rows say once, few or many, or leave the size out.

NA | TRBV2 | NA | CASSDLQGTPQHF
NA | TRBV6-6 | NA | CASSYVAGSTDTQYF
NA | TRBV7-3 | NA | CASSLIPRRGLSQPQHF
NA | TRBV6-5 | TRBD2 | CASTMTSGYYNEQFF
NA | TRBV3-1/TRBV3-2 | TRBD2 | CASSPDLAGGETQYF
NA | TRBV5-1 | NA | CASSLQGDYEQYF
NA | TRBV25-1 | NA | CASSSTGWGEKLFF
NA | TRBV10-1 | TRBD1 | CASSYRGSSYNEQFF
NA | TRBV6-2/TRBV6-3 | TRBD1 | CASSSVTGQGSFDTEAFF
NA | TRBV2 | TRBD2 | CASSLAGGQETQYF
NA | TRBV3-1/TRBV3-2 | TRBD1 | CASSQELQTGASYEQYF
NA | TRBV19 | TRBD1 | CASHIAGTANEKLFF
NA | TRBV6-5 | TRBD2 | CASSEFSGRYNEQFF
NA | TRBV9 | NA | CASSDDSVSYEQYF
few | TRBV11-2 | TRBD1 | CASSLDLTGAGRSYEQYF
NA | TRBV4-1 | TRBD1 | CASSQVGTGLGETQYF
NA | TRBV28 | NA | CASSQNSGKETQYF
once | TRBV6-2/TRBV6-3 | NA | CASSYLGRDDTEAFF
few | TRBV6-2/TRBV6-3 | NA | CASSSRDFAYNQPQHF
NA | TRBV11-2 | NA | CASSRRQNTEAFF
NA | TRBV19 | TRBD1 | CASRPNRDRGAYEQYF
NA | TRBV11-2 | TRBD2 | CASSLRTSAQETQYF
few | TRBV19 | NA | CASTRHAGNEKLFF
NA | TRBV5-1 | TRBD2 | CASSLVLAGDNEQFF
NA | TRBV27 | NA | CASSLDFGELFF
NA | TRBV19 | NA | CASSISGSTDTQYF
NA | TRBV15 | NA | CATSARTGELFF
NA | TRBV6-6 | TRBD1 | CASSQTAGTGGGQPQHF
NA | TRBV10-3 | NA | CAISEGSVNTEAFF
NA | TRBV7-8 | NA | CASSLSAATARGELFF
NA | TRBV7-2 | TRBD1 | CASSLNPGGGTEAFF
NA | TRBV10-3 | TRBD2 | CAISQLADTDTQYF
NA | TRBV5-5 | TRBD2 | CASSRGLAGGPYEQFF
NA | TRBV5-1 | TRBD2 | CASSLGGSGSQETQYF
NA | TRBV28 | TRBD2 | CASSPPGAGAYEQYF
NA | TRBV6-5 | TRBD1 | CASDQGGNPYEQYF
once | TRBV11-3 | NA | CASRREGGEKLFF
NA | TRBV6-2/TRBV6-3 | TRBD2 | CASSYPGLAGEETQYF
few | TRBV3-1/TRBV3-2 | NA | CASSQAGLAQETQYF
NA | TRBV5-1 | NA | CASSGGVTEAFF
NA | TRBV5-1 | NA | CASSLRDTRTEAFF
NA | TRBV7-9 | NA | CASSWRLSEDTQYF
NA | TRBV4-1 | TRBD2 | CASSHQKPGLEWGIGYNEQFF
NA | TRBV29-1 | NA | CSVARTDMNTEAFF
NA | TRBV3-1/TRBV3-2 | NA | CASSQPGTWVNGYTF
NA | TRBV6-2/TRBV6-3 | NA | CASSYLARGQFEQYF
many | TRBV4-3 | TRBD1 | CASSQATLDRVSPLHF
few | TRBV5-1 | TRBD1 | CASSLQGMGQGTEAFF
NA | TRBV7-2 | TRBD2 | CASSVGLAGPRETQYF
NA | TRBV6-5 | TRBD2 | CASNPSLAGVREQYF
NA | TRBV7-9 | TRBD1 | CASSWTTGGIELFF
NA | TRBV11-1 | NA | CASSFSGNTGELFF
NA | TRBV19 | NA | CASSSDNTDTQYF